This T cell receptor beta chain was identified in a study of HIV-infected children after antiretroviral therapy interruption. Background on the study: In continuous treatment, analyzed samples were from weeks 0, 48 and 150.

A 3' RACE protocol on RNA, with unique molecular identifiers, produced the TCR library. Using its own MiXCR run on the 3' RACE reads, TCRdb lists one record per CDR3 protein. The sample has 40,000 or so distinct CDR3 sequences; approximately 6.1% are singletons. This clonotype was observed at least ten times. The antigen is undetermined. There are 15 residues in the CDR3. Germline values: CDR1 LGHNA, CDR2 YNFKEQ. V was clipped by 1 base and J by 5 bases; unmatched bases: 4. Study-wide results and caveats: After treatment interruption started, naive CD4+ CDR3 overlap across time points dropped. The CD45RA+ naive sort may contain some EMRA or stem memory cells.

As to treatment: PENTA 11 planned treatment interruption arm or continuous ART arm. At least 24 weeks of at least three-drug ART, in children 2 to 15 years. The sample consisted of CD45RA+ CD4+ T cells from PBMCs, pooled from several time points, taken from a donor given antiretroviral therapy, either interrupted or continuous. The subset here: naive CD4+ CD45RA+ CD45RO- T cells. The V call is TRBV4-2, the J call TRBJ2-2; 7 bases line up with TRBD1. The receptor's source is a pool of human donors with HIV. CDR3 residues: CASSQVTGTTGELFF. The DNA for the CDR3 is TGTGCCAGCAGCCAAGTGACAGGGACGACCGGGGAGCTGTTTTTT.